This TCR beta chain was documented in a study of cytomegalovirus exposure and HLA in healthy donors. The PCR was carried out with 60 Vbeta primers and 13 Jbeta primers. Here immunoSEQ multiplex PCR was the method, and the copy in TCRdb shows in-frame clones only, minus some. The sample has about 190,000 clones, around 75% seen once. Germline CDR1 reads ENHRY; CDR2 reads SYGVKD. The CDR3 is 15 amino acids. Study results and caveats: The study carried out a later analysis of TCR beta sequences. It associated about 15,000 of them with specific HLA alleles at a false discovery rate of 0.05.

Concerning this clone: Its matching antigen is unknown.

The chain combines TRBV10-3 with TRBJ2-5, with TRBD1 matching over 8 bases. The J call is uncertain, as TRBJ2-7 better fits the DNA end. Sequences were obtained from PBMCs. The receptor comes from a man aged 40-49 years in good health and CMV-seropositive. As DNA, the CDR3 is TGTGCCATCAGCGAAGGGACAGGAAGCTCCTACGAGCAGTACTTC. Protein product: CAISEGTGSSYEQYF.